Following are 28 T cell receptor beta chains from one sample sequenced in a study of cytomegalovirus exposure and HLA in healthy donors. It was with 60 Vbeta and 13 Jbeta primers that the PCR ran. TCRdb keeps only in-frame clones here, not all; method: immunoSEQ multiplex PCR. The sample records 150,000 to 200,000 clones, about 75% being singletons. The sample comprised PBMCs. Receptors were obtained from a woman in her 40s in good health and CMV-seropositive.

In its sample, this clone was seen a few times. The chain uses TRBV19 and TRBJ1-2; 8 nucleotides agree with TRBD1. This CDR3 has 15 amino acids. V dropped 3 bases and J dropped 5; count of bases not matched to a gene: 8. CDR1 is LNHDA, CDR2 SQIVND, per germline (reference sequence). The CDR3 reads CASSIQGAGLYGYTF. For the CDR3, the DNA is TGTGCCAGTAGTATTCAGGGGGCCGGACTATATGGCTACACCTTC.

This clone was recorded a few times. The V gene is TRBV6-5, the J gene TRBJ2-1, with D uncertain. Trimming removed 5 bases from V and 0 bases from J, with 11 bases in between. The CDR3 spans 15 residues. Looked up from germline, CDR1 is MNHEY and CDR2 is SVGAGI. CDR3 residues: CASSPAPSSYNEQFF. The CDR3 bases are TGTGCCAGCAGTCCAGCGCCGAGCTCCTACAATGAGCAGTTCTTC.

This sequence joins TRBV5-6 and TRBJ1-2; 8 nucleotides line up with TRBD1. Losses at the gene ends were 3 bases for V and 12 bases for J; bases not matched to a gene: 7. The CDR3 spans 12 residues. CDR1 SGHDT and CDR2 YYEEEE come from the germline V gene. CDR3 sequence: CASSSRQGTNTF. CDR3 nucleotides: TGTGCCAGCAGCTCTCGACAGGGGACAAACACCTTC. Based on the CDR3 plus reference TRBV5-6 and TRBJ1-2, the full variable domain is DAGVTQSPTHLIKTRGQQVTLRCSPKSGHDTVSWYQQALGQGPQFIFQYYEEEERQRGNFPDRFSGHQFPNYSSELNVNALLLGDSALYLCASSSRQGTNTFGSGTRLTVV.

The chain employs TRBV5-6 and TRBJ2-1, with TRBD1 matching over 9 bases. CDR3 length: 14 residues. Germline V gene sequence: CDR1 SGHDT, CDR2 YYEEEE. The V and J ends lost 10 bases and 9 bases, in that order; junction bases with no gene match: 14. The CDR3 loop is CAFAFGTGLGEQFF. The CDR3 nucleotides are TGTGCCTTTGCCTTCGGGACAGGGCTAGGTGAGCAGTTCTTC.

The chain employs TRBV14 and TRBJ1-2, with D possibly TRBD1 on 6 matching bases. The CDR3 runs to 14 residues. Germline V CDR1 and CDR2: SGHDN, FVKESK. Between the trimmed V and J ends, which lost 1 base and 7 bases, there was a span of 13 bases. DNA for the CDR3: TGTGCCAGCAGCCAAGTTGGGGGCCGGGTTGGCTACACCTTC. As protein: CASSQVGGRVGYTF.

V is TRBV7-2 and J is TRBJ2-4; 13 bases align to TRBD2. V shed 4 bases, J shed 3 bases, and the junction held 12 bases outside the gene matches. The CDR3 totals 19 residues. Germline V gene lookup returns CDR1 SGHTA and CDR2 FQGNSA. The CDR3 nucleotides are TGTGCCAGCAGCTCTTACGGACTAGCGGGAGTTGGGGTCAAAAACATTCAGTACTTC. Its protein product is CASSSYGLAGVGVKNIQYF.

The chain uses TRBV10-3 and TRBJ2-5, with 7 bases aligning to TRBD1. The ends lost 5 bases at V and 1 base at J; junction bases unmatched: 4. Germline V gene sequence: CDR1 ENHRY, CDR2 SYGVKD. This CDR3 is 14 amino acids long. The CDR3 DNA sequence: TGTGCCATCAGTAACCGGGACAGCCAAGAGACCCAGTACTTC. It codes for CAISNRDSQETQYF.

The rearrangement links TRBV27 to TRBJ2-2, with TRBD1 as a possible D gene (6 bases). The CDR3 is made up of 14 amino acids. The V and J ends lost 6 bases and 3 bases respectively, with 11 bases between them. CDR1 and CDR2 from the germline V gene are MNHEY and SMNVEV (reference sequence). This CDR3 reads CASSFQGYTGELFF. CDR3 sequence (DNA): TGTGCCAGCAGCTTCCAGGGGTACACCGGGGAGCTGTTTTTT.

The gene calls are TRBV27 and TRBJ1-5, with D perhaps matching TRBD1 (5 bases). The V end lost 3 bases, the J end lost 3 bases, and 15 bases lay between the germline ends. This CDR3 has 16 residues. Germline lookup yields CDR1 MNHEY and CDR2 SMNVEV (reference sequence). In DNA, the CDR3 is TGTGCCAGCAGTTTGGACACCCCAACGTCCAATCAGCCCCAGCATTTT. Translation gives CASSLDTPTSNQPQHF.

This chain connects TRBV27 to TRBJ1-2; D is uncertain. Germline lookup yields CDR1 MNHEY and CDR2 SMNVEV (reference sequence). V lost 5 bases, J lost 7 bases, and 11 bases lay in between. CDR3 length: 12 residues. The chain's CDR3 is CASSRQEGGYTF. As DNA, the CDR3 is TGTGCCAGCAGTAGGCAGGAGGGTGGCTACACCTTC.

This sequence joins TRBV4-1 and TRBJ1-3; weak D call: TRBD1 (6 bases). The germline V and J ends were trimmed by 2 bases and 0 bases, with 17 bases remaining between them. The CDR3 is 18 amino acids. Germline CDR1 and CDR2: MGHRA and YSYEKL. The CDR3 here is CASSQLSPGTSSGNTIYF. In DNA, the CDR3 is TGCGCCAGCAGCCAACTCTCTCCCGGGACAAGCTCTGGAAACACCATATATTTT.

V is TRBV27 and J is TRBJ2-3; a weak D match, TRBD1 (5 bases). The CDR3 is made up of 16 amino acids. Germline CDR1 reads MNHEY; CDR2 reads SMNVEV (reference sequence). The V end lost 4 bases, the J end lost 2 bases, and 16 bases lay between the germline ends. The CDR3 region has the DNA TGTGCCAGCAGTTCCCTCGGACGGACATTCACAGATACGCAGTATTTT. This gives the protein CASSSLGRTFTDTQYF.

V gene TRBV5-4 combines with J gene TRBJ2-1, with 11 bases identical to TRBD2. The CDR3 has 18 residues. CDR1 is SGHNT and CDR2 is YYREEE in the germline V gene (reference sequence). The junction had 12 bases not matched to a gene; V was cut back by 0 bases and J by 7 bases. The CDR3 here is CASSLGSVGSGRVNEQFF. The DNA of the CDR3 is TGTGCCAGCAGCTTGGGTTCTGTTGGTAGCGGGAGGGTTAATGAGCAGTTCTTC.

V and J are TRBV27 and TRBJ1-2; TRBD1 agrees at 8 bases. V was pared by 6 bases and J by 1 base, with 10 bases of the junction left unmatched. The CDR3 covers 16 residues. CDR1 MNHEY and CDR2 SMNVEV come from the germline V gene (reference sequence). The CDR3 coding sequence is TGTGCCAGCAGCTCACATGGGACAGGATATAACTATGGCTACACCTTC. Encoded protein: CASSSHGTGYNYGYTF.

The chain has TRBV6-1 and TRBJ2-1, with 9 bases matching TRBD1. The CDR3 totals 15 residues. From germline, CDR1 is MNHNS and CDR2 SASEGT. J gave up 5 bases and V 6 bases, and 8 bases lay outside the gene matches. The CDR3 DNA reads as TGTGCCAGCAGCGTAGACAGGGGGTTTGACAATGAGCAGTTCTTC. Encoded protein: CASSVDRGFDNEQFF.

The chain combines TRBV7-2 with TRBJ2-1, with 9 bases identical to TRBD2. This CDR3 contains 15 residues. Germline lookup yields CDR1 SGHTA and CDR2 FQGNSA. The trim removed 5 bases at V and 6 bases at J, leaving 8 bases unmatched. CDR3 in amino acids: CASSTGTSRSNEQFF. CDR3 in DNA: TGTGCCAGCAGCACCGGGACTAGCAGATCCAATGAGCAGTTCTTC.

This clone was seen only a few times. The rearrangement joins TRBV28 to TRBJ1-2; D perhaps matches TRBD1 (6 bases). Germline CDR1 MDHEN, CDR2 SYDVKM. Trimming stripped 7 bases from V and 4 bases from J, with 13 bases between. This CDR3 has 13 residues. CDR3 in amino acids: CASKPTGSYGYTF. The CDR3 bases are TGTGCCAGCAAGCCCACAGGGTCCTATGGCTACACCTTC.

This chain joins TRBV29-1 and TRBJ2-1; 7 bases line up with TRBD1. This CDR3 region has 14 residues. Germline V lookup: CDR1 SQVTM, CDR2 ANQGSEA. Unmatched junction bases numbered 3, after V lost 3 bases and J lost 1 base. The CDR3 loop is CSVDGTVSYNEQFF. The CDR3 coding sequence is TGCAGCGTTGACGGGACAGTATCCTACAATGAGCAGTTCTTC.

The genes are TRBV2 and TRBJ2-5, with D perhaps matching TRBD1 (6 bases). The CDR3 is made up of 12 amino acids. From germline, CDR1 is SNHLY and CDR2 FYNNEI. Trimming shortened V by 10 bases and J by 1 base, and 10 bases separated the two germline ends. The CDR3 DNA reads TGTGCCACAGGGGACACCCAAGAGACCCAGTACTTC. Its protein is CATGDTQETQYF.

The J gene is TRBJ2-1, the V gene TRBV28, with a tentative D call TRBD2 (6 bases). The germline V and J ends were trimmed by 4 bases and 4 bases, with 11 bases remaining between them. The germline gives CDR1 MDHEN, CDR2 SYDVKM. This CDR3 is 14 amino acids long. DNA for the CDR3: TGTGCCAGCAGTTCGGCGGGACCGTACAATGAGCAGTTCTTC. It specifies CASSSAGPYNEQFF.

This CDR3 reads CASRLAAGLMGDTQYF. The CDR3 DNA follows: TGTGCCAGCAGACTTGCGGCGGGCCTAATGGGAGATACGCAGTATTTT. The V and J genes are TRBV28 and TRBJ2-3; D possibly corresponds to TRBD2 (5 bases). Per germline, CDR1 MDHEN and CDR2 SYDVKM. With 6 bases removed from V and 5 bases from J, the gap between germline ends came to 21 bases. The CDR3 extends over 16 amino acids. Complete variable domain (other parts from reference TRBV28 and TRBJ2-3): DVKVTQSSRYLVKRTGEKVFLECVQDMDHENMFWYRQDPGLGLRLIYFSYDVKMKEKGDIPEGYSVSREKKERFSLILESASTNQTSMYLCASRLAAGLMGDTQYFGPGTRLTVL.

This chain connects TRBV7-8 to TRBJ2-1; TRBD1 agrees at 9 bases. The junction had 8 bases not matched to a gene; V was cut back by 3 bases and J by 5 bases. CDR3 length equals 16 residues. Per the germline V gene, CDR1 is SGHVS and CDR2 is FQNEAQ. CDR3: CASSFTGGADDNEQFF. As DNA, the CDR3 is TGTGCCAGCAGCTTCACAGGGGGCGCCGACGACAATGAGCAGTTCTTC.

In this sample, this clone turned up a few times. The V gene is TRBV5-5, the J gene TRBJ2-7; 7 nucleotides match TRBD2. V lost 4 bases and J lost 2; bases outside the gene matches: 18. The germline V gene has CDR1 SGHKS and CDR2 YYEKEE (reference sequence). This CDR3 is built from 18 residues. CDR3 DNA: TGTGCCAGCAGCGCCAAACTCCGGGACGGCGGGAGTGCCTACGAGCAGTACTTC. It translates to CASSAKLRDGGSAYEQYF.

This chain links TRBV2 with TRBJ1-4, with 9 bases aligning to TRBD1. CDR1 and CDR2 from the germline V gene are SNHLY and FYNNEI. J gave up 0 bases and V 6 bases, and 14 bases lay outside the gene matches. This CDR3 is 19 amino acids long. DNA of the CDR3: TGTGCCAGCAGGCGATTACGGGACAGGGCAGGAGCAACTAATGAAAAACTGTTTTTT. Amino acids: CASRRLRDRAGATNEKLFF.

V gene TRBV19 combines with J gene TRBJ2-7; 9 nucleotides match TRBD1. Germline V gene sequence: CDR1 LNHDA, CDR2 SQIVND (reference sequence). The trim removed 5 bases at V and 5 bases at J, leaving 10 bases unmatched. The CDR3 has 15 amino acids. CDR3 loop: CASSLPGTGPHEQYF. The CDR3 DNA is TGTGCCAGTAGTCTTCCCGGGACAGGGCCCCACGAGCAGTACTTC. Combining the CDR3 with reference TRBV19 and TRBJ2-7 gives the whole variable domain DGGITQSPKYLFRKEGQNVTLSCEQNLNHDAMYWYRQDPGQGLRLIYYSQIVNDFQKGDIAEGYSVSREKKESFPLTVTSAQKNPTAFYLCASSLPGTGPHEQYFGPGTRLTVT.

This clone showed up just a few times. The rearrangement joins TRBV28 to TRBJ1-4, with no clear D. The CDR3 spans 15 residues. V lost 6 bases, J lost 5 bases, and 16 bases lay in between. Germline CDR1 MDHEN, CDR2 SYDVKM. The CDR3 DNA follows: TGTGCCAGCAGCTGGATCAGGAGGAGGAATGAAAAACTGTTTTTT. Protein sequence: CASSWIRRRNEKLFF.

This clone was seen only once. The J gene is TRBJ2-7, the V gene TRBV7-6; TRBD1 matches at 9 bases. Germline V gene data show CDR1 as SGHVS and CDR2 as FNYEAQ. The V segment lost 4 bases and the J segment 3 bases; nucleotides outside the gene matches: 10. This CDR3 is built from 16 residues. CDR3 coding DNA: TGTGCCAGCAGCTCCCCTTTCCGGGACAGGGTCTACGAGCAGTACTTC. Protein product: CASSSPFRDRVYEQYF.

J is TRBJ2-2 and V is TRBV19; TRBD2 might be the D (8 bases). Germline values: CDR1 LNHDA, CDR2 SQIVND (reference sequence). V lost 3 bases to trimming and J lost 8 bases, with 16 bases between them. This CDR3 region has 15 residues. CDR3 protein: CASSIGRGRFGELFF. Written as DNA, the CDR3 is TGTGCCAGTAGTATCGGGAGGGGGCGCTTTGGGGAGCTGTTTTTT.